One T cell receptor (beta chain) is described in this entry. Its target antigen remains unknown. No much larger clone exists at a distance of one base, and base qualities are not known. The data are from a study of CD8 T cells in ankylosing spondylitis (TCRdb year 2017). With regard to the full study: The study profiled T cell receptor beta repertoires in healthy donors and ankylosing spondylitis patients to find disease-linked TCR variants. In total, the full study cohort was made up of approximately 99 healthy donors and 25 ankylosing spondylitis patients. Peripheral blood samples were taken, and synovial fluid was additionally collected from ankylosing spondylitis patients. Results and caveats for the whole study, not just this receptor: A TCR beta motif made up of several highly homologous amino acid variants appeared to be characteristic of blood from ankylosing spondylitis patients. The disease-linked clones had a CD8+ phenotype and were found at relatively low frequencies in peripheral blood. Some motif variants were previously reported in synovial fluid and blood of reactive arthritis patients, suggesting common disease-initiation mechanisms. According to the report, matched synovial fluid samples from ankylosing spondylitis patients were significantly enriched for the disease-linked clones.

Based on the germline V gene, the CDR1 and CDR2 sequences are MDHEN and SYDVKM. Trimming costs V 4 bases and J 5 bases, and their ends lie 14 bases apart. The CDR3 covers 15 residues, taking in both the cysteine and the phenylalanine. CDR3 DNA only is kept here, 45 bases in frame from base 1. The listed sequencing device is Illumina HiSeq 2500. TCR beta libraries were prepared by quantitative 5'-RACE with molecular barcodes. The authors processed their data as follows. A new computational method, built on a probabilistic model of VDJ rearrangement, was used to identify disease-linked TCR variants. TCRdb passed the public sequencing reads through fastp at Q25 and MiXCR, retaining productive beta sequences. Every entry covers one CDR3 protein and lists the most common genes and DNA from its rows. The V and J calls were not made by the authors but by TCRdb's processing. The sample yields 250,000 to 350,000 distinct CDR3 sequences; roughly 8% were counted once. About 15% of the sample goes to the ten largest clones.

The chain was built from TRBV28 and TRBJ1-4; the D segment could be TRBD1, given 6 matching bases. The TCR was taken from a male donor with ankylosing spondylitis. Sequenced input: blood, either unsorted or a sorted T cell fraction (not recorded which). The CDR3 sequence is CASSSSGHLNEKLFF. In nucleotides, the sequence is TGTGCCAGCAGTTCCTCGGGACACCTCAATGAAAAACTGTTTTTT.